Sequencing of this T cell receptor (beta chain) was carried out in a study of CXCR3-negative and CXCR3-positive naive CD8 T cells. UMI-labeled 5' RACE yielded the TRB cDNA libraries. TCRdb re-analyzed the 5' RACE reads; it lists each CDR3 protein once, without DNA. In all, the sample yields tens of thousands of distinct CDR3 sequences. This CDR3 comprises 17 residues. Germline values: CDR1 LGHNA, CDR2 YNFKEQ. V usage is TRBV4-2 and J usage is TRBJ2-1; there is no DNA to check the TCRdb D call of TRBD2. Material: naive CXCR3- CD8+ T cells from blood. Subset indicated: CD45RO-CCR7+CD27+CD95- naive CD8+ T cells lacking CXCR3 (TNR3-). The source is a human donor in good health. Some clones in this sample may be carry-over from other donors' samples. The CDR3 spells CASSPRGGGEGKNEQFF.